This TCR beta chain comes out of a study of preoperative IRX-2 immunotherapy in early breast cancer. This CDR3 is built from 15 residues. With 0 bases removed from V and 2 bases from J, the gap between germline ends came to 11 bases. The treatment was: preoperative locoregional IRX-2 cytokine immunotherapy. Samples came from a phase Ib trial of preoperative locoregional IRX-2 cytokine immunotherapy. Produced via immunoSEQ multiplex PCR; TCRdb's table is partial and in-frame only. The table lists approximately 100,000 clones, roughly 88% of them singletons. The chain uses TRBV23-1 and TRBJ2-7; D is possibly TRBD1 or TRBD2 (5 bases each). TRBV23-1 is given ORF status, its function remaining uncertain. The material was tumor tissue, obtained after IRX-2 immunotherapy. The sequence was collected from a human donor with breast cancer. The CDR3 here is CASSQSGTDPYEQYF. The CDR3 DNA reads as TGCGCCAGCAGTCAATCCGGGACGGACCCCTACGAGCAGTACTTC.